A single sample gave rise to the 26 T cell receptor beta chains below, sequenced in a study of graft-versus-host responses after intestinal transplantation. Method: immunoSEQ multiplex PCR; TCRdb's copy keeps in-frame clones and lacks some. Counted here are some 92,000 clones, roughly 92% occurring once; the ten biggest clones make up 0.3%. The antigens of these receptors remain unknown. Sequenced material: unstimulated CD4+ T cells sorted from spleen or lymph node cells, taken before intestinal transplant. The receptors come from a human donor who received an intestinal transplant.

V is TRBV10-2 and J is TRBJ2-7, with 7 positions matching TRBD2. This CDR3 region has 15 residues. From germline, CDR1 is WSHSY and CDR2 SAAADI. With V trimmed by 6 bases and J by 3 bases, 11 bases remained unmatched. The CDR3 loop is CASRERWEGSYEQYF. DNA of the CDR3: TGCGCCAGCAGGGAACGGTGGGAGGGGAGCTACGAGCAGTACTTC.

The V and J genes are TRBV6-6 and TRBJ2-5, with TRBD2 identical over 13 bases. The J call is uncertain, as TRBJ2-7 better fits the DNA end. This CDR3 has 15 residues. Per germline, CDR1 MNHNY and CDR2 SVGAGI (reference sequence). CDR3 loop: CASRPGTSGNYEQYF. As DNA, the CDR3 is TGTGCCAGCAGACCCGGGACTAGCGGGAACTACGAGCAGTACTTC.

This chain connects TRBV5-6 to TRBJ1-6; 7 nucleotides align to TRBD1. The length of the CDR3 is 15 residues. Germline V gene lookup returns CDR1 SGHDT and CDR2 YYEEEE. Trimming took 1 base from V and 7 from J; bases not matched to a gene: 5. This CDR3 is CASSLTGERNSPLHF. The CDR3 DNA sequence: TGTGCCAGCAGCTTGACAGGGGAACGGAATTCACCCCTCCACTTT.

Only one count was recorded for this clone. The CDR3 coding sequence is TGTGCCAGCAGCTCATTCGGGACTTACGAGCAGTACTTC. This sequence encodes CASSSFGTYEQYF. The chain uses TRBV11-2 and TRBJ2-7; weak D call: TRBD2 (6 bases). Per the germline V gene, CDR1 is SGHAT and CDR2 is FQNNGV. V was trimmed by 4 bases and J by 4 bases, leaving 11 bases between them. This CDR3 has 13 residues.

The chain carries TRBV6-6 and TRBJ2-2; D ambiguous. From germline, CDR1 is MNHNY and CDR2 SVGAGI (reference sequence). The CDR3 is 13 residues long. V was pared by 6 bases and J by 1 base, with 6 bases between. The CDR3 DNA reads as TGTGCCAGCAGGGTGGTGAACACCGGGGAGCTGTTTTTT. Protein product: CASRVVNTGELFF.

The chain employs TRBV7-2 and TRBJ2-1, with 7 positions matching TRBD1. This CDR3 comprises 18 residues. Trimming at V came to 5 bases and at J to 0 bases, leaving 13 bases not matched to a gene. The germline CDR1 and CDR2 sequences are SGHTA and FQGNSA. The CDR3, as DNA: TGTGCCAGCAGCACAGAGAGGACAGGTTCTAGCTCCTACAATGAGCAGTTCTTC. Translating it yields CASSTERTGSSSYNEQFF.

V and J are TRBV5-4 and TRBJ2-3; 7 nucleotides line up with TRBD1. Germline-derived CDR1 and CDR2 are SGHNT and YYREEE (reference sequence). The CDR3 spans 12 residues. V shed 4 bases, J shed 6 bases, and the junction held 2 bases outside the gene matches. The CDR3: CASSQTGDTQYF. As DNA, the CDR3 is TGTGCCAGCAGCCAGACAGGGGATACGCAGTATTTT.

The chain joins TRBV19 to TRBJ1-5, with D uncertain. Trimming took off 8 bases at V and 2 bases at J, with 10 bases between the two ends. Germline V gene lookup returns CDR1 LNHDA and CDR2 SQIVND (reference sequence). The CDR3 is 13 residues long. This CDR3 is CASGSTGNQPQHF. The CDR3 DNA is TGTGCCAGTGGTTCTACGGGCAATCAGCCCCAGCATTTT.

The gene calls are TRBV4-1 and TRBJ2-7; a weak D match, TRBD2 (5 bases). V lost 6 bases and J 0 bases, leaving 9 bases between the germline ends. CDR1 is MGHRA and CDR2 is YSYEKL in the germline V gene. The CDR3 consists of 13 residues. CDR3 coding DNA: TGCGCCAGCAGTATCGGGGACTCCTACGAGCAGTACTTC. It yields the protein CASSIGDSYEQYF.

V and J are TRBV5-6 and TRBJ2-7, with D unclear. Germline lookup yields CDR1 SGHDT and CDR2 YYEEEE. Trimming stripped 0 bases from V and 0 bases from J, with 7 bases between. This CDR3 is 14 amino acids long. CDR3 in amino acids: CASSLVGASYEQYF. CDR3 nucleotides: TGTGCCAGCAGCTTGGTTGGAGCCTCCTACGAGCAGTACTTC.

This chain joins TRBV27 and TRBJ1-2; tentatively, D is TRBD1 (5 bases). The CDR3 is 15 amino acids. The V gene lost 6 bases and the J gene lost 5 bases, with 19 bases spanning the gap. The germline CDR1 and CDR2 sequences are MNHEY and SMNVEV (reference sequence). CDR3 in DNA: TGTGCCAGCAGCCCCTCCCTGGGGACCCAATATGGCTACACCTTC. Amino acids: CASSPSLGTQYGYTF.

The J gene is TRBJ2-1, the V gene TRBV14; the D gene is possibly TRBD2 (6 bases). This CDR3 spans 15 amino acids. Germline values: CDR1 SGHDN, CDR2 FVKESK. With 1 base removed from V and 5 bases from J, the gap between germline ends came to 12 bases. The CDR3 loop reads CASSQVSGQNNEQFF. The CDR3 DNA reads TGTGCCAGCAGCCAAGTTAGCGGTCAAAACAATGAGCAGTTCTTC.

The chain uses TRBV10-3 and TRBJ2-4, with D possibly matching TRBD2 (5 bases). V dropped 3 bases and J dropped 0 bases, with 9 bases sitting between them. Germline V gives CDR1 ENHRY, CDR2 SYGVKD. The CDR3 loop spans 15 amino acids. The CDR3 loop is CAISDSVIAKNIQYF. CDR3 nucleotides: TGTGCCATCAGTGATAGCGTGATAGCCAAAAACATTCAGTACTTC.

The chain uses TRBV6-5 and TRBJ2-7, with a weak D call TRBD1 (6 bases). V dropped 7 bases and J dropped 2 bases, with 18 bases sitting between them. Germline loops: CDR1 MNHEY, CDR2 SVGAGI. This CDR3 has 15 amino acids. CDR3 in DNA: TGTGCCAGCAACAAAAGAGAGGGGGTGACCTACGAGCAGTACTTC. Translating gives CASNKREGVTYEQYF.

The table lists this clone with a few counts. The chain has TRBV27 and TRBJ1-5; D is possibly TRBD1 (5 bases). CDR3 length: 15 amino acids. The V end was cut by 3 bases, the J end by 1 base, with 10 bases between. Germline V gene lookup returns CDR1 MNHEY and CDR2 SMNVEV (reference sequence). The CDR3 loop reads CASSLRGRSNQPQHF. The CDR3 coding sequence is TGTGCCAGCAGTTTGAGGGGAAGAAGCAATCAGCCCCAGCATTTT.

This chain links TRBV6-1 with TRBJ2-7; D uncertain. The CDR3 extends over 13 amino acids. Looked up from germline, CDR1 is MNHNS and CDR2 is SASEGT. Deletions cut 6 bases from V and 0 bases from J, with 9 bases between. The CDR3 loop is CASRHPSSYEQYF. CDR3 DNA: TGTGCCAGCAGGCACCCCAGCTCCTACGAGCAGTACTTC.

V and J are TRBV10-1 and TRBJ2-1; a weak D match, TRBD1 (6 bases). The CDR3 totals 16 residues. V was shortened by 0 bases and J by 0 bases, with 9 bases between the two germline ends. Germline CDR1 and CDR2: WNHNN and SYGVQD (reference sequence). This CDR3 is CASSESSGASYNEQFF. The CDR3 region has the DNA TGCGCCAGCAGTGAGTCATCAGGGGCCTCCTACAATGAGCAGTTCTTC.

This chain uses TRBV5-1 with TRBJ2-2, with TRBD1 as a possible D gene (7 bases). This CDR3 contains 16 residues. Germline V gene lookup returns CDR1 SGHRS and CDR2 YFSETQ. V lost 1 base and J 5 bases, leaving 15 bases between the germline ends. DNA of the CDR3: TGCGCCAGCAGCTTGATGGAGGGGGCGCTAACCGGGGAGCTGTTTTTT. This codes for CASSLMEGALTGELFF.

This clone was found once. This chain joins TRBV5-1 and TRBJ2-7; 11 nucleotides line up with TRBD2. Germline V lookup: CDR1 SGHRS, CDR2 YFSETQ. The CDR3 extends over 16 amino acids. Trimming took 1 base from V and 4 from J; bases not matched to a gene: 7. This CDR3 is CASSLTTSGSGYEQYF. The CDR3 DNA follows: TGCGCCAGCAGCTTGACCACTAGCGGGAGTGGGTACGAGCAGTACTTC. Supplemented by reference TRBV5-1 and TRBJ2-7, the full variable domain reads KAGVTQTPRYLIKTRGQQVTLSCSPISGHRSVSWYQQTPGQGLQFLFEYFSETQRNKGNFPGRFSGRQFSNSRSEMNVSTLELGDSALYLCASSLTTSGSGYEQYFGPGTRLTVT.

The chain recombines TRBV4-1 with TRBJ2-1, with D possibly TRBD2 on 5 matching bases. With 4 bases removed from V and 0 bases from J, the gap between germline ends came to 16 bases. The CDR3 spans 17 residues. The V gene's germline CDR1 is MGHRA and CDR2 YSYEKL. The CDR3 sequence is CASSPTMVASSYNEQFF. The CDR3, as DNA: TGCGCCAGCAGCCCGACTATGGTGGCTAGCTCCTACAATGAGCAGTTCTTC.

The CDR3 nucleotides are TGTGCCAGCAGTGACCGACTCGGTGGGTACGAGCAGTACTTC. Translation: CASSDRLGGYEQYF. J is TRBJ2-7 and V is TRBV6-1, with D unresolved. This CDR3 is built from 14 residues. Per the germline V gene, CDR1 is MNHNS and CDR2 is SASEGT. V shed 3 bases and J shed 4 bases, with 13 bases lying between them.

This chain links TRBV9 with TRBJ2-1; D might be TRBD1 (7 bases). The CDR3 is made up of 17 amino acids. CDR1 is SGDLS and CDR2 is YYNGEE in the germline V gene. Trimming stripped 3 bases from V and 4 bases from J, with 20 bases between. The CDR3 reads CASSARSRGRSYNEQFF. The CDR3 region has the DNA TGTGCCAGCAGCGCTCGTAGCAGGGGGAGGTCGTACAATGAGCAGTTCTTC.

This rearrangement joins TRBV18 to TRBJ2-7; no reliable D call. Deletions cut 1 base from V and 6 bases from J, with 10 bases between. The germline CDR1 and CDR2 sequences are KGHSH and LQKENI. This CDR3 spans 13 amino acids. CDR3 protein: CASSPQLSGEQYF. The CDR3 coding sequence is TGTGCCAGCTCACCACAACTCTCCGGCGAGCAGTACTTC.

The genes are TRBV6-1 and TRBJ2-7; TRBD2 aligns across 10 bases. The CDR3 sequence is 14 residues long. Germline CDR1 MNHNS, CDR2 SASEGT. Germline trimming cut 5 bases from V and 3 bases from J; bases unmatched to any gene: 4. CDR3 bases: TGTGCCAGCAGTACCCGGACTAGCGGCTACGAGCAGTACTTC. Its translation: CASSTRTSGYEQYF.

The sample holds one count of this clone. The genes are TRBV27 and TRBJ1-1; unclear D gene. The V end was cut by 2 bases, the J end by 5 bases, with 9 bases between. CDR1 and CDR2 from the germline V gene are MNHEY and SMNVEV (reference sequence). The CDR3 runs 13 residues. The CDR3 nucleotides are TGTGCCAGCAGTTTAGTTTTGGGGACTGAAGCTTTCTTT. It is translated as CASSLVLGTEAFF.

The chain joins TRBV4-2 to TRBJ1-6; the D gene is possibly TRBD1 (5 bases). V gave up 0 bases and J gave up 9 bases, with 12 bases separating them. CDR3 size: 15 residues. Germline V gene data show CDR1 as LGHNA and CDR2 as YNFKEQ. The CDR3 DNA reads as TGTGCCAGCAGCCAAGAGGGAGGGGAACTTTCACCCCTCCACTTT. It is translated as CASSQEGGELSPLHF.